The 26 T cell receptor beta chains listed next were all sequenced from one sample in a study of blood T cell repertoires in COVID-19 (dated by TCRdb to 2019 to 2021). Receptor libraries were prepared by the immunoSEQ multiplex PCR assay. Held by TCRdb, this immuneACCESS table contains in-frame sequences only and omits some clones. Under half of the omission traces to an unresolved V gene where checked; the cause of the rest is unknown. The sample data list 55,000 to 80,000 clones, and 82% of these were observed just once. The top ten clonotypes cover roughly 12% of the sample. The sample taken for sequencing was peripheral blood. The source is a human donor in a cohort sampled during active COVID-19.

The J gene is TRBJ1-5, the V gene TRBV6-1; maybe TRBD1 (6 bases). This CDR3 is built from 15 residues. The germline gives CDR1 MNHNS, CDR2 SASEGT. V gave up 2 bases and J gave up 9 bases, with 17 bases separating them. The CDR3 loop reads CASSEQDSLFWPQHF. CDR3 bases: TGTGCCAGCAGTGAACAGGACAGCCTGTTCTGGCCCCAGCATTTT.

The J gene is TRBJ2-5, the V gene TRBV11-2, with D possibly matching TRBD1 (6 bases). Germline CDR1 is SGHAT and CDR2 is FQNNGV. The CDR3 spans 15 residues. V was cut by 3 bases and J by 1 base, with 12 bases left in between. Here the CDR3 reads CASSFGDNFQETQYF. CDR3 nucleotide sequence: TGTGCCAGCAGCTTCGGGGACAACTTCCAAGAGACCCAGTACTTC.

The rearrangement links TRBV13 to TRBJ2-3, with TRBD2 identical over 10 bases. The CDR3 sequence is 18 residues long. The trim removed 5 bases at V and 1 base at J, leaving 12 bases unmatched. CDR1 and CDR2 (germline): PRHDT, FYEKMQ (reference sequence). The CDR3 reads CASSTSLSGGMGTDTQYF. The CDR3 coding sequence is TGTGCCAGCAGCACCTCCCTTAGCGGGGGGATGGGCACAGATACGCAGTATTTT.

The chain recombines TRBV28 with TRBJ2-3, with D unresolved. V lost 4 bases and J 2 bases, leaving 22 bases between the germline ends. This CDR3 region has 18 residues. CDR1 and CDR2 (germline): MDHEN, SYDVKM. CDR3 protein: CASSSPWAAPITTDTQYF. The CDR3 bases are TGTGCCAGCAGTTCCCCCTGGGCAGCCCCAATCACCACAGATACGCAGTATTTT.

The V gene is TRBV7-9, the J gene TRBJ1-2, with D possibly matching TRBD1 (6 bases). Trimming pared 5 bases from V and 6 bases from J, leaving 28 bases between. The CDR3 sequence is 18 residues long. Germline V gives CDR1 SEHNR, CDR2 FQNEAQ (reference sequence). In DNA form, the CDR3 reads TGTGCCAGCAGCCCGCTCGGAGGACAGTCTCCAAACAAAAATGGCTACACCTTC. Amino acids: CASSPLGGQSPNKNGYTF.

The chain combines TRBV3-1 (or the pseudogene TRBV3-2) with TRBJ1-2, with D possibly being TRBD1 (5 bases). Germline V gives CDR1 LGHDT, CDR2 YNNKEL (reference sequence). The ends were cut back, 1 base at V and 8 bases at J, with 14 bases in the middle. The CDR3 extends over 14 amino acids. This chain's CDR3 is CASSQARASVGYTF. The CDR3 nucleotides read TGTGCCAGCAGCCAAGCCAGGGCTTCGGTCGGCTACACCTTC.

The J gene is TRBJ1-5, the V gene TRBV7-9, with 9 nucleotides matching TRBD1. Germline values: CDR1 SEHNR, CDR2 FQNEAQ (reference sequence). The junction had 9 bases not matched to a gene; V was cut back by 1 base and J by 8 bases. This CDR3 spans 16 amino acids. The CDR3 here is CASSLGQDRGLEPQHF. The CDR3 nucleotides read TGTGCCAGCAGCTTAGGGCAGGACAGGGGTCTGGAGCCCCAGCATTTT.

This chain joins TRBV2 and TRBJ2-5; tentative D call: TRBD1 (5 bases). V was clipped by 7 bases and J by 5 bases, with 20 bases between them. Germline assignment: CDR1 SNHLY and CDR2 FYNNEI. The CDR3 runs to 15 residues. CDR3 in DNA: TGTGCCAGCACCTCTGGAAGGGGCAGACACGAGACCCAGTACTTC. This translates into CASTSGRGRHETQYF.

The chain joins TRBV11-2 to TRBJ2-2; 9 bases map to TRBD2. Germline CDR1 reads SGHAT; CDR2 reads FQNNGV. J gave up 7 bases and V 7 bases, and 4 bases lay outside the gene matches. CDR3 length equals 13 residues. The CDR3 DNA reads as TGTGCCAGCATTGCGGGGGGGAACGGGGAGCTGTTTTTT. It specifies CASIAGGNGELFF. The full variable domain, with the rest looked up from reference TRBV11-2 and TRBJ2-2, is EAGVAQSPRYKIIEKRQSVAFWCNPISGHATLYWYQQILGQGPKLLIQFQNNGVVDDSQLPKDRFSAERLKGVDSTLKIQPAKLEDSAVYLCASIAGGNGELFFGEGSRLTVL.

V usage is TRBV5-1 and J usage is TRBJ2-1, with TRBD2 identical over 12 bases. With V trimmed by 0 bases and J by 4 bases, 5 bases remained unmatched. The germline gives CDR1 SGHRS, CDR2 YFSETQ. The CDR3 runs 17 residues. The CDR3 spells CASSLALAGGPYNEQFF. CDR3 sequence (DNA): TGCGCCAGCAGCTTGGCGCTAGCGGGGGGGCCTTACAATGAGCAGTTCTTC.

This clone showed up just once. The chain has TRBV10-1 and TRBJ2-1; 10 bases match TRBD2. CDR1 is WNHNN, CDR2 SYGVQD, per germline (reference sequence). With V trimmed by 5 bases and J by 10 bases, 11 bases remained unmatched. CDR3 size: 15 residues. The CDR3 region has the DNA TGCGCCAGCAGTCGGGGGGGGACTAGCGTGCCGGAGCAGTTCTTC. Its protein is CASSRGGTSVPEQFF.

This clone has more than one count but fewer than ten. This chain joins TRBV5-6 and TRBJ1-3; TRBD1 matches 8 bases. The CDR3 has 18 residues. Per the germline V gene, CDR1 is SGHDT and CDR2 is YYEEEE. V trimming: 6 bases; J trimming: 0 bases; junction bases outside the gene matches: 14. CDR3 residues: CASTLWDRLQFSGNTIYF. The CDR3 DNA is TGTGCCAGCACCCTATGGGACAGGCTACAGTTCTCTGGAAACACCATATATTTT.

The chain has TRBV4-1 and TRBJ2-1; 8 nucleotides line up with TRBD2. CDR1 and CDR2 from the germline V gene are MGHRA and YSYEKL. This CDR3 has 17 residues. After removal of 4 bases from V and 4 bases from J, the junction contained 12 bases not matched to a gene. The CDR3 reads CASSRGGLVLMYNEQFF. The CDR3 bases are TGCGCCAGCAGCCGGGGGGGACTAGTGCTGATGTACAATGAGCAGTTCTTC.

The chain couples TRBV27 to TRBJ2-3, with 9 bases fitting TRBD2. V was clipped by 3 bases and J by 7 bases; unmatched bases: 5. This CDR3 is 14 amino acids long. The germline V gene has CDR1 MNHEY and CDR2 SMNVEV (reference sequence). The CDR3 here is CASSLRGGHYTQYF. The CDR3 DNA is TGTGCCAGCAGTTTGCGGGGGGGCCATTATACGCAGTATTTT.

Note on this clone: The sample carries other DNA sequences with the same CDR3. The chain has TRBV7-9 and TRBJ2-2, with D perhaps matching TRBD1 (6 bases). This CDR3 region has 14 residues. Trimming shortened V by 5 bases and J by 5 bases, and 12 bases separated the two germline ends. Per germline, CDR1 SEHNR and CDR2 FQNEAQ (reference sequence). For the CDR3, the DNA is TGTGCCAGCAGCCTCGGACAGAATACCGGGGAGCTGTTTTTT. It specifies CASSLGQNTGELFF.

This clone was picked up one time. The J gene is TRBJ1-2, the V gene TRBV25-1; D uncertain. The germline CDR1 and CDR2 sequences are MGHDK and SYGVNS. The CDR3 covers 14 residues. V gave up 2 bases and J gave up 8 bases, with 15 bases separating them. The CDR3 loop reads CASSEVQRAGGYTF. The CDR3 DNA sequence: TGTGCCAGCAGTGAAGTACAGAGGGCCGGGGGCTACACCTTC.

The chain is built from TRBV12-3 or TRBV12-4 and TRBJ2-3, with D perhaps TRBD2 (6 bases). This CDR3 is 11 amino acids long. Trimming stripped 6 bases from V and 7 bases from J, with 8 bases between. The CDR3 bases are TGTGCCAGCAGAGGGAGGAATACGCAGTATTTT. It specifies CASRGRNTQYF.

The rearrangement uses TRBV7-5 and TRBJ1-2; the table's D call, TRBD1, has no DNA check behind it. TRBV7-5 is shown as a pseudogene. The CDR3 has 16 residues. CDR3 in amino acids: CVRSCSEQETNYGYTF. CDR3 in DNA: TGTGTCAGAAGCTGTTCGGAACAGGAAACTAACTATGGCTACACCTTC.

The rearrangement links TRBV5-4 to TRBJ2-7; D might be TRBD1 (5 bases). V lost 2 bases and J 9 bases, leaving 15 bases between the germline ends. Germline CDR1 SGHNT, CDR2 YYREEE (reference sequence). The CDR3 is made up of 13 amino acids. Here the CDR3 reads CASSFEQGSVQYF. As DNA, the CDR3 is TGTGCCAGCAGCTTCGAGCAGGGATCAGTGCAGTACTTC.

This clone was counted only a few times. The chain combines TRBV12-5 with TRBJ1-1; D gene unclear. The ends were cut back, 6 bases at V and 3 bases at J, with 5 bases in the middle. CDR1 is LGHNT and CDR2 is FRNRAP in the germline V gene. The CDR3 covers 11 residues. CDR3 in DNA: TGTGCTAGTGGCTCGGACACTGAAGCTTTCTTT. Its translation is CASGSDTEAFF.

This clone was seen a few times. CDR3: CASSVDRMELNTEAFF. The CDR3 region has the DNA TGTGCCAGCAGTGTTGACAGGATGGAACTAAACACTGAAGCTTTCTTT. V usage is TRBV2 and J usage is TRBJ1-1; TRBD1 is a possible D gene (6 bases). Germline-derived CDR1 and CDR2 are SNHLY and FYNNEI. CDR3 size: 16 residues. Trimming took 4 bases from V and 2 from J, leaving 17 bases between them.

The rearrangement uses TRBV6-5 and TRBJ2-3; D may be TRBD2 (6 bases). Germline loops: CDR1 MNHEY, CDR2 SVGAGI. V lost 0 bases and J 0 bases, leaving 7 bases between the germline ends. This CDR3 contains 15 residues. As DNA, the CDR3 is TGTGCCAGCAGTTACTCGGGGGGTAGCACAGATACGCAGTATTTT. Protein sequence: CASSYSGGSTDTQYF.

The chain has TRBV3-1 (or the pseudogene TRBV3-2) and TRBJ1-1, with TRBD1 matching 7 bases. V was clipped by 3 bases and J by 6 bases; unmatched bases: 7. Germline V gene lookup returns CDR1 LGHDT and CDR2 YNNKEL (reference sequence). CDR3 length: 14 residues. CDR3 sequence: CASSHRQGGAEAFF. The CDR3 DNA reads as TGTGCCAGCAGCCACAGACAGGGCGGGGCTGAAGCTTTCTTT.

CDR3 sequence: CASSLDIGSSYEQYF. The CDR3 DNA follows: TGTGCCAGCTCTCTCGACATCGGAAGCTCCTACGAGCAGTACTTC. The chain is built from TRBV18 and TRBJ2-7; D remains ambiguous. Germline V gene lookup returns CDR1 KGHSH and CDR2 LQKENI. Trimming stripped 6 bases from V and 0 bases from J, with 15 bases between. The CDR3 has 15 amino acids.

CDR3 in amino acids: CASRQRDPEEYYGYTF. Written as DNA, the CDR3 is TGTGCAAGTCGCCAAAGGGATCCGGAGGAGTATTATGGCTACACCTTC. V is TRBV12-2 and J is TRBJ1-2. TRBV12-2 is tagged as a pseudogene. CDR3 size: 16 residues.

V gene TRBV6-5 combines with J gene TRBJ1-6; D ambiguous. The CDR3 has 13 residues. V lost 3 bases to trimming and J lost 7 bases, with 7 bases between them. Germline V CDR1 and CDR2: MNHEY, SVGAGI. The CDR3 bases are TGTGCCAGCAGTTATACAATAAATTCACCCCTCCACTTT. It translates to CASSYTINSPLHF.